This TCR beta chain was observed in a study of shared clonotypes between healthy human individuals. General study results and limits: It was anticipated that sequencing depth would influence how many clonotypes donors shared.

This clone was recorded only once. Its target is unknown. The CDR3 extends over 16 amino acids. Germline V gene sequence: CDR1 MNHEY, CDR2 SMNVEV (reference sequence). Trimming shortened V by 5 bases and J by 4 bases, and 20 bases separated the two germline ends. A deep-level run was used for the assay. Original data processing: Quality scores were absent from the junction-only immunoSEQ sequences, so filtering differed. Produced via immunoSEQ multiplex PCR; TCRdb's table is partial and in-frame only. The D gene and trimming were derived from the DNA, and the V and J assignments and clone size from that table. The sample holds under 2,000,000 clones, less than 95% seen once. Terminally differentiated effector memory CD45RA+ cells were left out of the naive CD8 fraction, which was CD45RO-negative and positively selected for CCR7.

The chain recombines TRBV27 with TRBJ1-1; the D is unclear. The receptor was isolated from a man aged 18-30 years in good health. Sequenced material: naive CD8+ T cells sorted from blood. As DNA, the CDR3 is TGTGCCAGCAGTGTCCTCCAGGTCACTGAGAGCACTGAAGCTTTCTTT. Translation: CASSVLQVTESTEAFF.